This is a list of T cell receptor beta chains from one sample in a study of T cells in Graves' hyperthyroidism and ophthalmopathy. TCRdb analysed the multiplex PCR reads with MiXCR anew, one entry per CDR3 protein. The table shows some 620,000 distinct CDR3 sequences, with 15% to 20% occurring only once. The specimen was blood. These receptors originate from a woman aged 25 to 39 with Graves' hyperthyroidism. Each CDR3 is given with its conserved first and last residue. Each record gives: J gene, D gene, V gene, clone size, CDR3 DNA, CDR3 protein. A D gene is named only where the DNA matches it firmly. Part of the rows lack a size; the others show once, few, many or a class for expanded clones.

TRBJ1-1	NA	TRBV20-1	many	TGCAGTGCTAAACCGACAGGAGTAATAGCTTTCTTT	CSAKPTGVIAFF
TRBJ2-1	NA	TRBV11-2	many	TGTGCCAGCAGCTTACTTACAGGCTACAATGAGCAGTTCTTC	CASSLLTGYNEQFF
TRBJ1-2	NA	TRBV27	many	TGTGCCAGCAGTGTGACAGATACCTATGGCTACACCTTC	CASSVTDTYGYTF
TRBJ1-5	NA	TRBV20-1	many	TGCAGTGCTAGAGATCCGCGAAACCAAGGGGATCAGCCCCAGCATTTT	CSARDPRNQGDQPQHF
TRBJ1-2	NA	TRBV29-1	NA	TGCAGCGTTGAAGGGGAGGGGGAGGGCTACACCTTC	CSVEGEGEGYTF
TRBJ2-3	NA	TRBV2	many	TGTGCCAGCATGCGAAGGTTAGGAAGAGATACGCAGTATTTT	CASMRRLGRDTQYF
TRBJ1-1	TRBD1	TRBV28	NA	TGTGCCAGCATTTCCGGGACAGCCTCCGCTGGGACTGAAGCTTTCTTT	CASISGTASAGTEAFF
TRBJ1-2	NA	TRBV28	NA	TGTGCCAGCAGTTGGACCGGGACGGACTGGTTTGGGGATGGCTACACCTTC	CASSWTGTDWFGDGYTF
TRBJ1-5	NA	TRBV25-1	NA	TGTGCCAGCGGCAGGCGGACAGCATCTGGCAATCAGCCCCAGCATTTT	CASGRRTASGNQPQHF
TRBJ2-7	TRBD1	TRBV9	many	TGTGCCAGCAGCGGGGACAGGACCTACGAGCAGTACTTC	CASSGDRTYEQYF
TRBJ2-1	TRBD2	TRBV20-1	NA	TGCAGTGCTGGGATAGCGGGAGTTTCCAATGAGCAGTTCTTC	CSAGIAGVSNEQFF
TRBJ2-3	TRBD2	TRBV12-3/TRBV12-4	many	TGTGCCAGCAGTTTAGCGCGGGGGGATACGCAGTATTTT	CASSLARGDTQYF
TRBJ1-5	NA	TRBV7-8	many	TGTGCCAGCAGCCCTCTTGGCAATCAGCCCCAGCATTTT	CASSPLGNQPQHF
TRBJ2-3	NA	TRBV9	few	TGTGCCAGCAGCGTAATCCCAGGGGAAGATACGCAGTATTTT	CASSVIPGEDTQYF
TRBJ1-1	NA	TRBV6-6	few	TGTGCCAGCAGTTACTCGGGGGGAGGGAACACTGAAGCTTTCTTT	CASSYSGGGNTEAFF
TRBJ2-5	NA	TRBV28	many	TGTGCCAGCAGTTTATCTGGTAGCGGAGGGCCCGGCGGAGAGACCCAGTACTTC	CASSLSGSGGPGGETQYF
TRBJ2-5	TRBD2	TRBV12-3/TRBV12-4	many	TGTGCCAGCAGTCCTAGCGGGGGAGGGGAGACCCAGTACTTC	CASSPSGGGETQYF
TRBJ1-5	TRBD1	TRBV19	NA	TGTGCCACTCGGACAGGGAATCAGCCCCAGCATTTT	CATRTGNQPQHF
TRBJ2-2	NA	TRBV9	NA	TGTGCCAGCAGCCCCATAGCGAACCCCACCGGGGAGCTGTTTTTT	CASSPIANPTGELFF
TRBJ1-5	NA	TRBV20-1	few	TGCAGTGCTAGAGATGCGAATAGCAATCAGCCCCAGCATTTT	CSARDANSNQPQHF
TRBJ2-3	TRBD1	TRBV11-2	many	TGTGCCAGCAGCTACAGGGACAGGGGGCGCACAGATACGCAGTATTTT	CASSYRDRGRTDTQYF
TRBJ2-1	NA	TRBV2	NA	TGTGCCAGCGGAGGGCAGGCTCCCAATGAGCAGTTCTTC	CASGGQAPNEQFF
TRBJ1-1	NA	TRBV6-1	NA	TGTGCCAGCAGTGAAGGGTTCGCCAGGAACACTGAAGCTTTCTTT	CASSEGFARNTEAFF
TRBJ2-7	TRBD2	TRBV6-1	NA	TGTGCCAGCAGTGAAGTGACTAGCGGGTACTACGAGCAGTACTTC	CASSEVTSGYYEQYF
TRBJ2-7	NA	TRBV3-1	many	TGTGCCAGCAGCCAAGAGGATCGGCGCAAATCGCACCCGGACCGGTACGAGCAGTACTTC	CASSQEDRRKSHPDRYEQYF
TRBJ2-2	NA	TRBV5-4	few	TGTGCCAGCAGCTTGGATGACAGGGAGGGCACCGGGGAGCTGTTTTTT	CASSLDDREGTGELFF